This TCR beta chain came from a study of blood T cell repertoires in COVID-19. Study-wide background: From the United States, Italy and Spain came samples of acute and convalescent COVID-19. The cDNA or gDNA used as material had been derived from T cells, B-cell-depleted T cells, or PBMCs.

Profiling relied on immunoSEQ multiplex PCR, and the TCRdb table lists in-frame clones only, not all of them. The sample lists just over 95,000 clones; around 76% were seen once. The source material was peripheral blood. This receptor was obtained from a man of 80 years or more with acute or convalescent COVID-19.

CDR3 amino acids: CASSLRLAGQETQYF. In DNA form, the CDR3 reads TGCGCCAGCAGCTTGAGACTAGCGGGGCAAGAGACCCAGTACTTC. V usage is TRBV5-1 and J usage is TRBJ2-5; 11 bases match TRBD2. Germline V gene lookup returns CDR1 SGHRS and CDR2 YFSETQ. The CDR3 is made up of 15 amino acids. The junction had 1 base not matched to a gene; V was cut back by 1 base and J by 2 bases.